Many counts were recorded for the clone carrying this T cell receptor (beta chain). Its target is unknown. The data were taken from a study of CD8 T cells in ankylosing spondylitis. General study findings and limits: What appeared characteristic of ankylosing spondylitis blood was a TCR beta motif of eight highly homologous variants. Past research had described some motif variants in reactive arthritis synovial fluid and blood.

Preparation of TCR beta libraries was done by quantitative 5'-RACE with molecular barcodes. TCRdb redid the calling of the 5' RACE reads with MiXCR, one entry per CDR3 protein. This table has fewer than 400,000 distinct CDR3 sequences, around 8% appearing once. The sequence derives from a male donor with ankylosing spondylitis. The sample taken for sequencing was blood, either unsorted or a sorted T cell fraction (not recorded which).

As DNA, the CDR3 is TGCAGTGCTAGAACGCCCAGCGGGAGCACAGATACGCAGTATTTT. It encodes CSARTPSGSTDTQYF. The chain is built from TRBV20-1 and TRBJ2-3; a weak D match, TRBD2 (6 bases). The length of the CDR3 is 15 residues. Germline V gene data show CDR1 as DFQATT and CDR2 as SNEGSKA (reference sequence). Trimming left V 2 bases short and J 0 bases short, with 12 bases between.